This T cell receptor beta chain was documented in a study of blood T cell repertoires in COVID-19. For the study at large: Acute-phase and convalescent COVID-19 samples originated in the United States, Italy and Spain. T cells, B-cell-depleted T cells, or PBMCs supplied cDNA or gDNA.

In the original workflow: By means of reference gene primer amplification, nucleated cell counts were estimated. TCRdb's copy holds only in-frame clones and misses some; the assay was immunoSEQ multiplex PCR. Clone size and the V and J calls come from that table; the DNA yielded D and trimming. The table includes 200,000 to 250,000 clones, 70% to 90% detected once. This clone occurred once. The CDR3 is made up of 13 amino acids. V lost 5 bases and J lost 7, with 12 bases in between. Germline V gives CDR1 MRHNA, CDR2 SNTAGT. Sequenced: peripheral blood. The TCR sequence derives from a man between 18 and 35 years old with active or convalescent COVID-19. The V gene is TRBV6-4, the J gene TRBJ2-1; perhaps TRBD2 as D (5 bases). This CDR3 is CASSSLRGNEQFF. DNA for the CDR3: TGTGCCAGCAGTTCCCTCCGGGGAAATGAGCAGTTCTTC.